The 23 T cell receptor beta chains listed next were all sequenced from one sample in a study of OX40 agonist ivuxolimab in advanced cancers. Method: immunoSEQ multiplex PCR; TCRdb's copy keeps in-frame clones and lacks some. The profile covers 70,000 or so clones, with more than 75% appearing a single time and 5.5% to 7% taken by the ten largest. The starting material was CD4+ or CD8+ T cells sorted from blood, obtained in a trial of the OX40 agonist ivuxolimab. The receptors shown here come from an adult with an advanced solid tumor such as melanoma, head and neck, liver or kidney cancer.

The chain recombines TRBV28 with TRBJ1-2; D might be TRBD1 (5 bases). Germline CDR1 is MDHEN and CDR2 is SYDVKM. Trimming took off 5 bases at V and 7 bases at J, with 20 bases between the two ends. CDR3 length: 15 amino acids. The CDR3 reads CASSASTGLGGGYTF. Written as DNA, the CDR3 is TGTGCCAGCAGTGCGTCGACGGGGCTGGGGGGTGGCTACACCTTC.

The chain carries TRBV5-6 and TRBJ1-2, with D tentatively TRBD1 (6 bases). V shed 0 bases and J shed 6 bases, with 12 bases lying between them. Per the germline V gene, CDR1 is SGHDT and CDR2 is YYEEEE. CDR3 size: 14 residues. Written as DNA, the CDR3 is TGTGCCAGCAGCTTGGGAGCAGGGGTCAATGGCTACACCTTC. It yields the protein CASSLGAGVNGYTF.

This chain links TRBV5-1 with TRBJ2-5; unclear D gene. The CDR3 has 15 residues. V lost 4 bases, J lost 2 bases, and 15 bases lay in between. The germline gives CDR1 SGHRS, CDR2 YFSETQ. CDR3 sequence reads: CASSLLLHGQETQYF. The CDR3 region has the DNA TGCGCCAGCAGCCTACTTCTTCACGGGCAAGAGACCCAGTACTTC.

This chain links TRBV5-5 with TRBJ2-7; tentatively, D is TRBD1 or TRBD2 (5 bases each). Germline CDR1 reads SGHKS; CDR2 reads YYEKEE (reference sequence). Trimming stripped 1 base from V and 4 bases from J, with 15 bases between. This CDR3 contains 15 residues. CDR3 sequence reads: CASSLLRGDTYEQYF. The CDR3 DNA is TGTGCCAGCAGCTTGCTTAGGGGAGACACTTACGAGCAGTACTTC. Filled out from reference TRBV5-5 and TRBJ2-7, the complete variable domain reads DAGVTQSPTHLIKTRGQQVTLRCSPISGHKSVSWYQQVLGQGPQFIFQYYEKEERGRGNFPDRFSARQFPNYSSELNVNALLLGDSALYLCASSLLRGDTYEQYFGPGTRLTVT.

The rearrangement joins TRBV28 to TRBJ1-2; 7 bases align to TRBD1. With V trimmed by 6 bases and J by 8 bases, 9 bases remained unmatched. The CDR3 has 13 residues. Germline V CDR1 and CDR2: MDHEN, SYDVKM. CDR3 DNA sequence: TGTGCCAGCAGGCTTGAGGGGGCGCGCGGCTACACCTTC. Its protein product is CASRLEGARGYTF.

The chain joins TRBV5-1 to TRBJ1-2, with 8 bases matching TRBD1. The CDR3 length is 16 residues. With 0 bases clipped from V and 5 bases from J, the junction kept 9 bases outside the gene matches. Germline V gives CDR1 SGHRS, CDR2 YFSETQ. The CDR3 protein is CASSLAGQGDSYGYTF. The CDR3 DNA reads TGCGCCAGCAGCTTGGCAGGACAGGGTGATAGTTATGGCTACACCTTC.

The rearrangement uses TRBV27 and TRBJ2-7; D gene uncertain. This CDR3 is 13 amino acids long. Trimming took off 6 bases at V and 0 bases at J, with 9 bases between the two ends. From germline, CDR1 is MNHEY and CDR2 SMNVEV (reference sequence). The CDR3 region has the DNA TGTGCCAGCAGACAGCCCCACTCCTACGAGCAGTACTTC. Its protein product is CASRQPHSYEQYF.

This clone has just a few counts. The chain carries TRBV27 and TRBJ2-2; D is undetermined. Trimming took off 2 bases at V and 0 bases at J, with 7 bases between the two ends. Germline loops: CDR1 MNHEY, CDR2 SMNVEV (reference sequence). CDR3 length: 15 amino acids. The CDR3 DNA follows: TGTGCCAGCAGTTTAGAAGGGCCGAACACCGGGGAGCTGTTTTTT. Protein sequence: CASSLEGPNTGELFF.

This clone was seen only once. The chain is built from TRBV27 and TRBJ1-4, with D perhaps matching TRBD1 (5 bases). From germline, CDR1 is MNHEY and CDR2 SMNVEV (reference sequence). The CDR3 loop spans 15 amino acids. The V gene lost 3 bases and the J gene lost 0 bases, with 8 bases spanning the gap. CDR3 protein: CASSFRAATNEKLFF. The CDR3 coding sequence is TGTGCCAGCAGTTTCAGGGCCGCAACTAATGAAAAACTGTTTTTT.

This clone was observed a single time. The chain uses TRBV28 and TRBJ2-7, with D possibly matching TRBD2 (6 bases). Germline V gene sequence: CDR1 MDHEN, CDR2 SYDVKM. CDR3 length equals 15 residues. V lost 6 bases and J lost 3, with 18 bases in between. The CDR3 sequence: CASSPAGEGGYEQYF. In DNA, the CDR3 is TGTGCCAGCAGCCCAGCAGGAGAGGGAGGCTACGAGCAGTACTTC.

V gene TRBV7-9 combines with J gene TRBJ1-2; no firm D call. V lost 7 bases to trimming and J lost 1 base, with 16 bases between them. CDR1 and CDR2 (germline): SEHNR, FQNEAQ (reference sequence). This CDR3 contains 15 residues. The CDR3 region has the DNA TGTGCCAGCAACAGTTTCCCAAATTATAACTATGGCTACACCTTC. Its translation is CASNSFPNYNYGYTF.

The gene calls are TRBV4-3 and TRBJ1-6; D not certain. Trimming took off 0 bases at V and 3 bases at J, with 12 bases between the two ends. Germline V lookup: CDR1 LGHNA, CDR2 YSLEER. This CDR3 contains 17 residues. CDR3 nucleotide sequence: TGCGCCAGCAGCCAAGATCTCCAGAAAGTCTATAATTCACCCCTCCACTTT. Amino acids: CASSQDLQKVYNSPLHF.

The J gene is TRBJ2-7, the V gene TRBV5-4, with 9 nucleotides matching TRBD1. J lost 4 bases, V lost 3 bases, and 8 bases had no gene match. The CDR3 contains 15 residues. Germline V gene lookup returns CDR1 SGHNT and CDR2 YYREEE (reference sequence). Here the CDR3 reads CASSSTGTGSYEQYF. The CDR3 coding sequence is TGTGCCAGCAGCTCCACCGGGACAGGGAGTTACGAGCAGTACTTC.

V and J are TRBV19 and TRBJ2-5; 10 nucleotides align to TRBD2. Trimming removed 3 bases from V and 6 bases from J; junction bases left unmatched: 7. This CDR3 comprises 15 residues. CDR1 and CDR2 from the germline V gene are LNHDA and SQIVND (reference sequence). The CDR3 nucleotides read TGTGCCAGTAGTATTAGCGGGGGGTATAGGCAGACCCAGTACTTC. Translating it yields CASSISGGYRQTQYF.

The J gene is TRBJ2-1, the V gene TRBV15; D gene uncertain. V gave up 2 bases and J gave up 4 bases, with 15 bases separating them. This CDR3 comprises 16 residues. Per germline, CDR1 LNHNV and CDR2 YYDKDF (reference sequence). The CDR3 here is CATSRPPPGHYNEQFF. CDR3 nucleotides: TGTGCCACCAGCAGACCACCGCCCGGGCATTACAATGAGCAGTTCTTC.

This chain uses TRBV11-3 with TRBJ2-1, with D tentatively TRBD1 (5 bases). Germline CDR1 and CDR2: SGHNT and YENEEA. This CDR3 comprises 13 residues. V dropped 3 bases and J dropped 7 bases, with 10 bases sitting between them. The CDR3 here is CASSLGRENEQFF. CDR3 nucleotide sequence: TGTGCCAGCAGCTTGGGCAGGGAAAATGAGCAGTTCTTC.

The chain joins TRBV18 to TRBJ1-2, with D perhaps matching TRBD1 (5 bases). Germline V gene lookup returns CDR1 KGHSH and CDR2 LQKENI. The CDR3 has 13 residues. Trimming removed 1 base at V and 7 bases at J, with 10 bases between. The CDR3 region is CASSPLRDGGYTF. The CDR3 DNA reads as TGTGCCAGCTCACCACTTAGGGACGGTGGCTACACCTTC.

This clone was counted ten times or more. V usage is TRBV2 and J usage is TRBJ1-5; TRBD1 aligns across 11 bases. The germline V gene has CDR1 SNHLY and CDR2 FYNNEI. The CDR3 extends over 14 amino acids. J lost 5 bases, V lost 4 bases, and 1 base had no gene match. CDR3 DNA sequence: TGTGCCAGCAGTGGGACAGGGGGCGATCAGCCCCAGCATTTT. Amino acids: CASSGTGGDQPQHF.

This clone was found a few times. The chain has TRBV6-5 and TRBJ2-2; perhaps TRBD1 as D (5 bases). V gave up 2 bases and J gave up 6 bases, with 13 bases separating them. This CDR3 comprises 15 residues. Germline CDR1 reads MNHEY; CDR2 reads SVGAGI. Here the CDR3 DNA reads TGTGCCAGCAGTTACCTGGAAGGGGTCCCCGGGGAGCTGTTTTTT. It specifies CASSYLEGVPGELFF.

V usage is TRBV2 and J usage is TRBJ2-7, with 8 nucleotides matching TRBD1. The CDR3 loop spans 14 amino acids. Germline trimming cut 3 bases from V and 4 bases from J; bases unmatched to any gene: 5. CDR1 SNHLY and CDR2 FYNNEI come from the germline V gene. The CDR3 region has the DNA TGTGCCAGCAGTGATCAGGGGGCAACTTACGAGCAGTACTTC. Translating it yields CASSDQGATYEQYF. The full variable domain, with the rest looked up from reference TRBV2 and TRBJ2-7, is EPEVTQTPSHQVTQMGQEVILRCVPISNHLYFYWYRQILGQKVEFLVSFYNNEISEKSEIFDDQFSVERPDGSNFTLKIRSTKLEDSAMYFCASSDQGATYEQYFGPGTRLTVT.

The V gene is TRBV23-1, the J gene TRBJ2-7, with D uncertain. TRBV23-1 is an open reading frame, and its role is uncertain. The CDR3 consists of 12 residues. V lost 3 bases, J lost 2 bases, and 5 bases lay in between. The CDR3 sequence: CASSHQTYEQYF. For the CDR3, the DNA is TGCGCCAGCAGTCATCAAACCTACGAGCAGTACTTC.

The J gene is TRBJ1-5, the V gene TRBV7-2; tentatively, D is TRBD1 (6 bases). Germline V lookup: CDR1 SGHTA, CDR2 FQGNSA. V lost 4 bases and J 2 bases, leaving 12 bases between the germline ends. This CDR3 has 15 amino acids. This CDR3 reads CASSSLGGGNQPQHF. CDR3 nucleotide sequence: TGTGCCAGCAGCTCCTTAGGGGGGGGCAATCAGCCCCAGCATTTT.

The CDR3 region is CASRENGNTEAFF. The CDR3 bases are TGTGCCAGCAGAGAGAATGGGAACACTGAAGCTTTCTTT. The chain carries TRBV2 and TRBJ1-1; D call uncertain. The CDR3 is 13 amino acids. V gave up 6 bases and J gave up 1 base, with 9 bases separating them. The germline gives CDR1 SNHLY, CDR2 FYNNEI.